This TCR beta chain was captured by sequencing in a study of cytomegalovirus exposure and HLA in healthy donors. PCR was performed using 60 Vbeta and 13 Jbeta primers. The assay was immunoSEQ multiplex PCR, and TCRdb's table has in-frame clones only and misses some. The profile covers around 190,000 clones, with around 85% appearing a single time and about 2.2% taken by the ten largest. About this clone: Its matching antigen is unknown.

The germline V gene has CDR1 SGHRS and CDR2 YFSETQ. The V end was cut by 0 bases, the J end by 1 base, with 7 bases between. The CDR3 length is 14 residues. General study results and limits: Cytomegalovirus status was reportedly diagnosed by the classifier with high sensitivity and specificity. More clonal expansion characterized HLA-associated TCR beta chains than equally common others in a later analysis.

This receptor was identified in a woman in her forties or fifties in good health and CMV-seronegative. The material sequenced was PBMCs. This rearrangement joins TRBV5-1 to TRBJ1-1, with D unclear. The CDR3 region is CASSLVLQNTEAFF. The CDR3 DNA reads as TGCGCCAGCAGCTTGGTGTTACAGAACACTGAAGCTTTCTTT.